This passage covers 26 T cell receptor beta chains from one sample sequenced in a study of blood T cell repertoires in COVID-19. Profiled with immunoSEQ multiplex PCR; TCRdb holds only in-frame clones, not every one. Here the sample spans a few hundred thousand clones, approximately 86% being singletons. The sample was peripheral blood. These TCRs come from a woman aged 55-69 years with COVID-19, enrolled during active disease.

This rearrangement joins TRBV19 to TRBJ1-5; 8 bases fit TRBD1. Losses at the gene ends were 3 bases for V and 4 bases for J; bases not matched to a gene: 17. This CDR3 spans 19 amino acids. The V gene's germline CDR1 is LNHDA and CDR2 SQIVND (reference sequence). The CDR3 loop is CASSIPTPTDRGENQPQHF. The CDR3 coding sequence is TGTGCCAGTAGTATCCCAACACCAACTGACAGGGGTGAGAATCAGCCCCAGCATTTT.

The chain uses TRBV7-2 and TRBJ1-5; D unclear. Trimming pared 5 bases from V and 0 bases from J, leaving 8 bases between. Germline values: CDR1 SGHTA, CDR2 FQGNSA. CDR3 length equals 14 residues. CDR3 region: CASSPDSSNQPQHF. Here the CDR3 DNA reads TGTGCCAGCAGCCCGGACTCTAGCAATCAGCCCCAGCATTTT.

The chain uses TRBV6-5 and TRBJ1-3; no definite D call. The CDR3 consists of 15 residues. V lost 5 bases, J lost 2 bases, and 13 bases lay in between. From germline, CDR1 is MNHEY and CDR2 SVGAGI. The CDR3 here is CASSPDYSPGNTIYF. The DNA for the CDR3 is TGTGCCAGCAGTCCAGACTACTCGCCTGGAAACACCATATATTTT.

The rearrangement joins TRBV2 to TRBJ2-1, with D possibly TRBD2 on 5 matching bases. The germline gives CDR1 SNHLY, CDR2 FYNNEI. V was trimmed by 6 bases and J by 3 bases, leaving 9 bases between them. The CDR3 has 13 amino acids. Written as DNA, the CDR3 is TGTGCCAGCAGGAGAGGGATCTACAATGAGCAGTTCTTC. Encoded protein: CASRRGIYNEQFF.

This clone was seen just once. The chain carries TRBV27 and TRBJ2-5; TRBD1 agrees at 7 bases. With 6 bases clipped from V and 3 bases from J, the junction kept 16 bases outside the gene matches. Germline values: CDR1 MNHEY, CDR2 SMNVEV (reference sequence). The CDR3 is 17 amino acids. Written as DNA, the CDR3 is TGTGCCAGCAGGGGACAGTTGGTGGGCCGCAGGGAAGAGACCCAGTACTTC. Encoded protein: CASRGQLVGRREETQYF.

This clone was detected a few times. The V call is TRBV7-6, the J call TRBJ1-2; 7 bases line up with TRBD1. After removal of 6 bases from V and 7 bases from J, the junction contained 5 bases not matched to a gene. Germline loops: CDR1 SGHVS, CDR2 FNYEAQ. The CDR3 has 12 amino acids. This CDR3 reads CASSSGGLGYTF. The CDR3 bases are TGTGCCAGCAGTTCAGGGGGTCTTGGCTACACCTTC.

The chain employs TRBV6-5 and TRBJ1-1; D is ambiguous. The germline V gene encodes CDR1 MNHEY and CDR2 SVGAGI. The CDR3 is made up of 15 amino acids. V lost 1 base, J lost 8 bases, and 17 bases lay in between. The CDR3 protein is CASSYYSGVRVEAFF. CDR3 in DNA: TGTGCCAGCAGTTACTATTCCGGGGTCCGCGTAGAAGCTTTCTTT.

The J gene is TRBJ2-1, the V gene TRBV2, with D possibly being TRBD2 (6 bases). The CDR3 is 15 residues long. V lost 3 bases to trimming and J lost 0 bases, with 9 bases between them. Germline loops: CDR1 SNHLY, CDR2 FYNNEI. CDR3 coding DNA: TGTGCCAGCAGTGAGGGGACTCCCTCCTACAATGAGCAGTTCTTC. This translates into CASSEGTPSYNEQFF.

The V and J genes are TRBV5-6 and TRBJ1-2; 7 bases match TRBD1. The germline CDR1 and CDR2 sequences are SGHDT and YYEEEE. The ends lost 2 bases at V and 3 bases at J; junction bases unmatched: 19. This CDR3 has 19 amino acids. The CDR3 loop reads CASSFEIPGQPLRYYGYTF. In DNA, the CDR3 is TGTGCCAGCAGCTTCGAAATTCCGGGACAGCCTCTTCGCTACTATGGCTACACCTTC.

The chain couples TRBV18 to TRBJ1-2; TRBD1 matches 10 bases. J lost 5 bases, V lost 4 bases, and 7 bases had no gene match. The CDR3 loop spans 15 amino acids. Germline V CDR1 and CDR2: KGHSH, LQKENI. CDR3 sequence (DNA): TGTGCCAGCTCACTGACAGGGGGCCTAGGGTATGGCTACACCTTC. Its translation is CASSLTGGLGYGYTF.

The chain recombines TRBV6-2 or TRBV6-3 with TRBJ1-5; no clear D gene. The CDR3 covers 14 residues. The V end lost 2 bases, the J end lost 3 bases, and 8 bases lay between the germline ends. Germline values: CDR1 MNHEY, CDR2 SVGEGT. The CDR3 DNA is TGTGCCAGCAGTTACGCGGGTCTCAATCAGCCCCAGCATTTT. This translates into CASSYAGLNQPQHF.

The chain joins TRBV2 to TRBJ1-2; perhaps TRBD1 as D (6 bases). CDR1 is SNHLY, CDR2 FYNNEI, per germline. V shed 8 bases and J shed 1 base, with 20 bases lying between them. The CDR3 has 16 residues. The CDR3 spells CASSPGGAINNYGYTF. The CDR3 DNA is TGTGCCAGCTCCCCTGGGGGGGCGATCAATAACTATGGCTACACCTTC.

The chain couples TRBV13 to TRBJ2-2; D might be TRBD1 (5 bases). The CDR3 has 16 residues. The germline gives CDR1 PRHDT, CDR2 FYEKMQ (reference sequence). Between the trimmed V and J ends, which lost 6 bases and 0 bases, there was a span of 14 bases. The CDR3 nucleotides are TGTGCCAGCAGTAAACCCCAGGGATCGAACACCGGGGAGCTGTTTTTT. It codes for CASSKPQGSNTGELFF.

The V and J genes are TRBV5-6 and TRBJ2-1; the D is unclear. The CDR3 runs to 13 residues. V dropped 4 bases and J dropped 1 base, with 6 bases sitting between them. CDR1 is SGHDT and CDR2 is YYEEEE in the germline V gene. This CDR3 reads CASSAGSYNEQFF. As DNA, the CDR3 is TGTGCCAGCAGCGCCGGGTCCTACAATGAGCAGTTCTTC. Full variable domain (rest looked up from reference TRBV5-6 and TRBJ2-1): DAGVTQSPTHLIKTRGQQVTLRCSPKSGHDTVSWYQQALGQGPQFIFQYYEEEERQRGNFPDRFSGHQFPNYSSELNVNALLLGDSALYLCASSAGSYNEQFFGPGTRLTVL.

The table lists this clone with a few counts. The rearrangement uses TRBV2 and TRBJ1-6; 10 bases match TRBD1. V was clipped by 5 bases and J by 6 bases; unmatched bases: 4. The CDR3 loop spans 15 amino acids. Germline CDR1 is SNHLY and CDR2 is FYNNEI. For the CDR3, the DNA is TGTGCCAGCAGTCCGCGGACAGGGGGTAATTCACCCCTCCACTTT. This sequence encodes CASSPRTGGNSPLHF.

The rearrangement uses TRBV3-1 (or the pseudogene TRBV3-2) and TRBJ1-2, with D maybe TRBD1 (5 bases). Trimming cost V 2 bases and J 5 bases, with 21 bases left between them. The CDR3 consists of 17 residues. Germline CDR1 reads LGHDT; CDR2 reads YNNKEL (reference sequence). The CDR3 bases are TGTGCCAGCAGCCAATCGGGGGTTGAGGGTTTATATTATGGCTACACCTTC. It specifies CASSQSGVEGLYYGYTF.

This CDR3 reads CASTLQGGTGMSYEQYF. In DNA form, the CDR3 reads TGTGCCAGCACCCTGCAGGGCGGGACAGGGATGTCCTACGAGCAGTACTTC. The rearrangement uses TRBV27 and TRBJ2-7; 9 nucleotides align to TRBD1. The junction had 14 bases not matched to a gene; V was cut back by 7 bases and J by 1 base. Germline V gene sequence: CDR1 MNHEY, CDR2 SMNVEV (reference sequence). CDR3 size: 17 residues.

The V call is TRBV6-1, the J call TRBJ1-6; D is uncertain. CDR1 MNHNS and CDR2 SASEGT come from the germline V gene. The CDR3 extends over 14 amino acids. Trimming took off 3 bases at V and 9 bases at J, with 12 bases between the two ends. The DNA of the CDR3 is TGTGCCAGCAGTGATTTTCGACAAGGTTCACCCCTCCACTTT. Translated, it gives CASSDFRQGSPLHF.

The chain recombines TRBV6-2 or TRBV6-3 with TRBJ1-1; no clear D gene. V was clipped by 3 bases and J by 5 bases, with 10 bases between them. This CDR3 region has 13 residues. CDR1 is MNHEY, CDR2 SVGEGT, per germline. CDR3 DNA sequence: TGTGCCAGCAGTTATTTAGATCGTACTGAAGCTTTCTTT. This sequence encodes CASSYLDRTEAFF.

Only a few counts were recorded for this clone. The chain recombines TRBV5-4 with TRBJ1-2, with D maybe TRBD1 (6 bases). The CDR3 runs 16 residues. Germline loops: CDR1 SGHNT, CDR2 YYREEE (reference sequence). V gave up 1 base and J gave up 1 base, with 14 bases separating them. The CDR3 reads CASSLRGQWDNYGYTF. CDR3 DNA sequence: TGTGCCAGCAGCTTGCGAGGACAGTGGGATAACTATGGCTACACCTTC.

The CDR3 is CASSEMDRNNPYEQYF. CDR3 nucleotide sequence: TGTGCCAGCAGTGAGATGGACAGGAACAATCCCTACGAGCAGTACTTC. This rearrangement joins TRBV6-4 to TRBJ2-7; 7 bases map to TRBD1. The CDR3 is made up of 16 amino acids. V lost 3 bases and J lost 2; bases outside the gene matches: 10. Germline V CDR1 and CDR2: MRHNA, SNTAGT.

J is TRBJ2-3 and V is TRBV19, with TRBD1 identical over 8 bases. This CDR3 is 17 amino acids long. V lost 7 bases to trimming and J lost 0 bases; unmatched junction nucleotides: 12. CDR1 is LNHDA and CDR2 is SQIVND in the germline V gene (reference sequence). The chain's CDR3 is CASMAGQGSGSTDTQYF. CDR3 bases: TGTGCCAGTATGGCTGGACAGGGTAGTGGTAGCACAGATACGCAGTATTTT.

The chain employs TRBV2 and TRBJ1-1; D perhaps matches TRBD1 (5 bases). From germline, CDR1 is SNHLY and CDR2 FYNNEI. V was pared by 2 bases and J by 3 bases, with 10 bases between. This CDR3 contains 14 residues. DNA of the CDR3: TGTGCCAGCAGTGAATGGGGGGTGGACACTGAAGCTTTCTTT. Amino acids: CASSEWGVDTEAFF.

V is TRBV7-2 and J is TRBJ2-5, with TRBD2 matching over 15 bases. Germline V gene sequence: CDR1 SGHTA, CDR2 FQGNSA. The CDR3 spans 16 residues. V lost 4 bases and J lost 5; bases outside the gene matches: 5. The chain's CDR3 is CASSSGLAGGEETQYF. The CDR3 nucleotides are TGTGCCAGCAGCTCTGGACTAGCGGGGGGGGAGGAGACCCAGTACTTC. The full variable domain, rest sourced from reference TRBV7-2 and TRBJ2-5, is GAGVSQSPSNKVTEKGKDVELRCDPISGHTALYWYRQSLGQGLEFLIYFQGNSAPDKSGLPSDRFSAERTGGSVSTLTIQRTQQEDSAVYLCASSSGLAGGEETQYFGPGTRLLVL.

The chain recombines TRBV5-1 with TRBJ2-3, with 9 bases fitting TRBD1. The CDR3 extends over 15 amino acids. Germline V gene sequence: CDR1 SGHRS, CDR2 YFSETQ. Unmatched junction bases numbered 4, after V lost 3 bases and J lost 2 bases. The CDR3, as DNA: TGCGCCAGCAGCTGGGGGACAGGGTCCACAGATACGCAGTATTTT. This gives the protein CASSWGTGSTDTQYF.

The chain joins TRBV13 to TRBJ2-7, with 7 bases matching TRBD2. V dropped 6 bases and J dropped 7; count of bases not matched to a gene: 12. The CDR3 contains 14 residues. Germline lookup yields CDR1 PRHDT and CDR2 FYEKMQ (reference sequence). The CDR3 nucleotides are TGTGCCAGCAGTTGGGGGGGATCCCGTCTGGAGCAGTACTTC. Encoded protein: CASSWGGSRLEQYF.